This TCR beta chain was captured by sequencing in a study of T-cell reconstitution after alpha-beta-depleted transplantation in children. This clonotype has more than one count but fewer than ten. Unique molecular identifiers were incorporated during preparation of the TCRbeta library. TCRdb passed the PCR reads through MiXCR, listing each CDR3 protein once. Here the sample spans hundreds of thousands of distinct CDR3 sequences, roughly 18% being singletons. V gave up 2 bases and J gave up 1 base, with 11 bases separating them. This CDR3 spans 15 amino acids. Per the germline V gene, CDR1 is SGDLS and CDR2 is YYNGEE.

This receptor was identified in a human donor who donated a stem cell graft to a child with acute lymphoblastic leukemia. The chain has TRBV9 and TRBJ2-3; D is undetermined. The specimen was PBMCs from the stem cell graft donor, collected from the stem cell graft. The CDR3 loop reads CASSVQYSRTDTQYF. Here the CDR3 DNA reads TGTGCCAGCAGCGTGCAATATAGTCGCACAGATACGCAGTATTTT.